Detailed here is one TCR beta chain. The CDR3 covers 15 residues. The V gene's germline CDR1 is MNHEY and CDR2 SVGAGI. The V gene end was trimmed by 0 bases and the J gene end by 4 bases; junction bases not matched to a gene: 1. Profiled with immunoSEQ multiplex PCR; TCRdb holds only in-frame clones, not every one. The sample has fewer than 200,000 clones, approximately 80% seen once. The entry originates in a study of blood T cell repertoires in COVID-19. Overall study context: COVID-19 samples collected from the United States, Italy and Spain covered acute and convalescent phases. The analysed material was cDNA or gDNA that came from T cells, B-cell-depleted T cells, or PBMCs.

The V gene is TRBV6-5, the J gene TRBJ1-4; TRBD1 aligns across 8 bases. Sequencing was done on a sample of peripheral blood. The TCR was taken from an elderly woman with active or convalescent COVID-19. The CDR3 region has the DNA TGTGCCAGCAGTTACTCACAGGGGGGTAATGAAAAACTGTTTTTT. This encodes CASSYSQGGNEKLFF.